This T cell receptor (beta chain) was captured in a study of blood T cell repertoires in COVID-19. Study information: Sites across the United States, Italy and Spain contributed samples from acute and convalescent COVID-19. Sample material is recorded as cDNA or gDNA derived from T cells, B-cell-depleted T cells, or PBMCs.

Methods used by the authors: By means of reference gene primer amplification, nucleated cell counts were estimated. Produced via immunoSEQ multiplex PCR; TCRdb's table is partial and in-frame only. The V and J calls and clone size are taken from that table; D and trimming were inferred from the DNA. Of some 87,000 clones listed, over 85% are singletons. V was pared by 5 bases and J by 9 bases, with 14 bases between. This CDR3 is built from 14 residues. The germline gives CDR1 SGHTA, CDR2 FQGTGA. This clonotype was sampled from a human donor with COVID-19, enrolled during active disease. The donor label of this sample is uncertain. Material for sequencing was peripheral blood. This chain joins TRBV7-3 and TRBJ1-6; D is perhaps TRBD1 (5 bases). CDR3 bases: TGTGCCAGCAGCCCGGGGGAGTGGGGTTCACCCCTCCACTTT. Encoded protein: CASSPGEWGSPLHF.